This is a list of T cell receptor beta chains from one sample in a study. Using its own MiXCR run on the 5' RACE reads, TCRdb lists one record per CDR3 protein. The sample includes tens of thousands of distinct CDR3 sequences, about 24% of them seen just once. The material sequenced was tumor-infiltrating naive CD4+ T cells sorted from the breast tumor. Receptor source: a female donor with breast cancer. The CDR3 runs from the conserved cysteine through the conserved F or W. D genes are given only for firm matches. Only part of the rows carry a size: once, few, many, or a class if the clone is expanded.

D gene | J gene | clone size | V gene | CDR3 protein | CDR3 DNA
- | TRBJ2-3 | once | TRBV5-1 | CASGLTSTDTQYF | TGCGCCAGCGGTCTCACTAGCACAGATACGCAGTATTTT
TRBD1 | TRBJ2-5 | many | TRBV12-3/TRBV12-4 | CASTDRGQETQYF | TGTGCCAGCACAGACAGGGGCCAAGAGACCCAGTACTTC
TRBD1 | TRBJ2-1 | few | TRBV7-9 | CASSPRTGSYNEQFF | TGTGCCAGCAGCCCTCGGACAGGATCCTACAATGAGCAGTTCTTC
- | TRBJ1-5 | - | TRBV20-1 | CSATREGNQPQHF | TGCAGTGCTACTCGAGAGGGCAATCAGCCCCAGCATTTT
- | TRBJ1-1 | - | TRBV3-1 | CASSQATTINPEAFF | TGTGCCAGCAGCCAAGCGACGACAATAAATCCTGAAGCTTTCTTT
- | TRBJ1-2 | - | TRBV7-2 | CASSFVTTGNYGYTF | TGTGCCAGCAGCTTTGTCACGACGGGTAACTATGGCTACACCTTC
- | TRBJ2-1 | once | TRBV7-9 | CASSLGGWHEQFF | TGTGCCAGCAGCTTAGGGGGTTGGCATGAGCAGTTCTTC
TRBD1 | TRBJ1-1 | - | TRBV7-9 | CASTTDRGDTEAFF | TGTGCCAGCACCACCGACAGGGGGGACACTGAAGCTTTCTTT
- | TRBJ2-2 | - | TRBV9 | CASRLENTGELFF | TGTGCCAGCAGATTAGAGAACACCGGGGAGCTGTTTTTT
- | TRBJ2-1 | - | TRBV25-1 | CASSEPLGEDEQFF | TGTGCCAGCAGTGAACCCCTCGGGGAGGATGAGCAGTTCTTC
- | TRBJ2-7 | - | TRBV6-1 | CASTEVGSKYF | TGTGCCAGCACCGAAGTTGGTAGCAAGTACTTC
- | TRBJ2-2 | - | TRBV19 | CAVSPGARTGELFF | TGTGCCGTTAGTCCGGGGGCGCGGACCGGGGAGCTGTTTTTT